These 18 T cell receptor beta chains originate from one sample sequenced in a study of shared clonotypes between healthy human individuals. Sequencing used immunoSEQ multiplex PCR; TCRdb keeps in-frame clones, though not all of them. The sample includes about 980,000 clones, around 80% of them seen just once. Sequenced: memory CD4+ T cells sorted from blood. Subset indicated: CD45RA-negative fraction. The receptors stem from a man younger than 35 in good health.

Concerning this clone: The sample carries other DNA sequences with the same CDR3. The chain carries TRBV28 and TRBJ1-2; 7 nucleotides align to TRBD1. Per germline, CDR1 MDHEN and CDR2 SYDVKM. This CDR3 region has 14 residues. J lost 0 bases, V lost 3 bases, and 1 base had no gene match. CDR3: CASSFGTANYGYTF. CDR3 coding DNA: TGTGCCAGCAGTTTTGGGACAGCTAACTATGGCTACACCTTC.

The V and J genes are TRBV19 and TRBJ2-3; 7 bases line up with TRBD2. The CDR3 runs to 13 residues. V lost 4 bases to trimming and J lost 2 bases; unmatched junction nucleotides: 0. The germline V gene has CDR1 LNHDA and CDR2 SQIVND (reference sequence). The CDR3 region has the DNA TGTGCCAGTAGTAGACTAGCCACAGATACGCAGTATTTT. This codes for CASSRLATDTQYF.

The chain recombines TRBV7-2 with TRBJ2-3; 10 bases match TRBD2. V lost 0 bases to trimming and J lost 4 bases; unmatched junction nucleotides: 4. Germline CDR1 and CDR2: SGHTA and FQGNSA. The CDR3 length is 16 residues. The CDR3: CASSLATAGGADTQYF. The CDR3, as DNA: TGTGCCAGCAGCTTAGCGACAGCGGGAGGGGCAGATACGCAGTATTTT.

V usage is TRBV5-1 and J usage is TRBJ1-1, with a weak D call TRBD1 (5 bases). The germline gives CDR1 SGHRS, CDR2 YFSETQ. Trimming removed 2 bases at V and 11 bases at J, with 16 bases between. The CDR3 runs to 13 residues. Written as DNA, the CDR3 is TGCGCCAGCAGCTTTGGGGGAACCGAGGGGGCTTTCTTT. This sequence encodes CASSFGGTEGAFF.

The V call is TRBV6-5, the J call TRBJ1-1, with 8 nucleotides matching TRBD1. Trimming cost V 5 bases and J 4 bases; bases outside gene matches: 6. The CDR3 extends over 14 amino acids. CDR1 is MNHEY, CDR2 SVGAGI, per germline. This CDR3 is CASSVLQGGTEAFF. In DNA form, the CDR3 reads TGTGCCAGCAGTGTTCTACAGGGGGGCACTGAAGCTTTCTTT.

The chain combines TRBV5-5 with TRBJ2-6; no firm D call. The germline V gene encodes CDR1 SGHKS and CDR2 YYEKEE (reference sequence). V lost 2 bases to trimming and J lost 0 bases, with 3 bases between them. The CDR3 length is 14 residues. CDR3 residues: CASSFDSGANVLTF. The DNA of the CDR3 is TGTGCCAGCAGCTTTGACTCTGGGGCCAACGTCCTGACTTTC.

Written as DNA, the CDR3 is TGCGCCAGCAGCCAAAATCCCCAAGACGCGGGGAACACAGATACGCAGTATTTT. Its protein product is CASSQNPQDAGNTDTQYF. The rearrangement uses TRBV4-1 and TRBJ2-3, with TRBD2 as a possible D gene (6 bases). This CDR3 comprises 18 residues. In germline, CDR1 is MGHRA, CDR2 YSYEKL. V was clipped by 2 bases and J by 2 bases, with 20 bases between them.

This chain connects TRBV5-8 to TRBJ2-1; D not certain. The CDR3 loop spans 18 amino acids. Trimming removed 0 bases at V and 0 bases at J, with 16 bases between. CDR1 and CDR2 from the germline V gene are SGHTS and YDEGEE. The CDR3 DNA reads TGTGCCAGCAGCTTGGGGATCACCGCCAGATACTCCTACAATGAGCAGTTCTTC. Amino acids: CASSLGITARYSYNEQFF. The complete variable domain, with remaining parts taken from reference TRBV5-8 and TRBJ2-1, reads EAGVTQSPTHLIKTRGQQATLRCSPISGHTSVYWYQQALGLGLQFLLWYDEGEERNRGNFPPRFSGRQFPNYSSELNVNALELEDSALYLCASSLGITARYSYNEQFFGPGTRLTVL.

The chain joins TRBV11-2 to TRBJ2-3, with 11 bases fitting TRBD2. With V trimmed by 5 bases and J by 4 bases, 8 bases remained unmatched. This CDR3 spans 16 amino acids. CDR1 is SGHAT, CDR2 FQNNGV, per germline. The CDR3 DNA is TGTGCCAGCAGCCCACTAGCGGGAGAGGGCGCAGATACGCAGTATTTT. This translates into CASSPLAGEGADTQYF.

The chain is built from TRBV5-3 and TRBJ2-5, with D maybe TRBD2 (6 bases). TRBV5-3 is assigned to the ORF class and has an uncertain function. The CDR3 spans 12 residues. Trimming took off 4 bases at V and 10 bases at J, with 14 bases between the two ends. The CDR3 here is CARSEDYDGQYF. The CDR3 bases are TGTGCCAGAAGCGAGGACTACGACGGCCAGTACTTC.

CDR3 nucleotide sequence: TGTGCCAGCAGCCCCCGGGGCTTCGAGCAGTACTTC. The encoded protein is CASSPRGFEQYF. J is TRBJ2-7 and V is TRBV11-2; perhaps D is TRBD1 or TRBD2 (5 bases each). V was cut by 5 bases and J by 6 bases, with 11 bases left in between. Germline values: CDR1 SGHAT, CDR2 FQNNGV. This CDR3 has 12 amino acids.

In this sample, this clone turned up once. This chain joins TRBV5-4 and TRBJ2-5; 11 bases map to TRBD1. Germline CDR1 and CDR2: SGHNT and YYREEE (reference sequence). The ends lost 2 bases at V and 4 bases at J; junction bases unmatched: 4. This CDR3 region has 15 residues. This CDR3 is CASSFSGTGGETQYF. As DNA, the CDR3 is TGTGCCAGCAGCTTTTCCGGGACAGGGGGAGAGACCCAGTACTTC.

The rearrangement uses TRBV6-1 and TRBJ2-1; 8 nucleotides match TRBD2. This CDR3 spans 15 amino acids. V lost 4 bases and J lost 4; bases outside the gene matches: 6. Per germline, CDR1 MNHNS and CDR2 SASEGT. CDR3 protein: CASSAVSSGYNEQFF. The CDR3 region has the DNA TGTGCCAGCAGTGCAGTCTCTAGCGGGTACAATGAGCAGTTCTTC.

The V call is TRBV5-4, the J call TRBJ2-5; no definite D call. From germline, CDR1 is SGHNT and CDR2 YYREEE (reference sequence). Trimming took off 0 bases at V and 1 base at J, with 10 bases between the two ends. There are 15 residues in the CDR3. CDR3 sequence (DNA): TGTGCCAGCAGCTTGGGAGGAAGGATCCAAGAGACCCAGTACTTC. This sequence encodes CASSLGGRIQETQYF.

This clone has only one observation. CDR3 amino acids: CASSPQTGQYEQYF. The DNA of the CDR3 is TGCGCCAGCAGCCCGCAGACAGGGCAATACGAGCAGTACTTC. The rearrangement uses TRBV5-1 and TRBJ2-7, with 7 bases fitting TRBD1. Germline V gene data show CDR1 as SGHRS and CDR2 as YFSETQ. The CDR3 covers 14 residues. V was pared by 4 bases and J by 4 bases, with 8 bases of the junction left unmatched.

The sample holds a few counts of this clone. This chain joins TRBV18 and TRBJ1-4; unclear D gene. The CDR3 contains 14 residues. The germline V and J ends were trimmed by 6 bases and 2 bases, with 10 bases remaining between them. The V gene's germline CDR1 is KGHSH and CDR2 LQKENI. CDR3 region: CASSATATNEKLFF. CDR3 DNA: TGTGCCAGCTCCGCGACCGCTACTAATGAAAAACTGTTTTTT.

The chain couples TRBV9 to TRBJ1-5, with D unclear. Germline loops: CDR1 SGDLS, CDR2 YYNGEE. The V and J ends lost 4 bases and 5 bases respectively, with 13 bases between them. The CDR3 has 14 amino acids. CDR3 loop: CASSRGPFDQPQHF. CDR3 DNA: TGTGCCAGCAGCCGAGGTCCTTTCGATCAGCCCCAGCATTTT.

This clone has only a few counts. CDR3: CASSQDRESNQPQHF. DNA for the CDR3: TGCGCCAGCAGCCAAGATCGGGAGAGCAATCAGCCCCAGCATTTT. The J gene is TRBJ1-5, the V gene TRBV4-3; D remains unclear. Per germline, CDR1 LGHNA and CDR2 YSLEER. Trimming removed 0 bases at V and 1 base at J, with 7 bases between. The CDR3 has 15 residues.